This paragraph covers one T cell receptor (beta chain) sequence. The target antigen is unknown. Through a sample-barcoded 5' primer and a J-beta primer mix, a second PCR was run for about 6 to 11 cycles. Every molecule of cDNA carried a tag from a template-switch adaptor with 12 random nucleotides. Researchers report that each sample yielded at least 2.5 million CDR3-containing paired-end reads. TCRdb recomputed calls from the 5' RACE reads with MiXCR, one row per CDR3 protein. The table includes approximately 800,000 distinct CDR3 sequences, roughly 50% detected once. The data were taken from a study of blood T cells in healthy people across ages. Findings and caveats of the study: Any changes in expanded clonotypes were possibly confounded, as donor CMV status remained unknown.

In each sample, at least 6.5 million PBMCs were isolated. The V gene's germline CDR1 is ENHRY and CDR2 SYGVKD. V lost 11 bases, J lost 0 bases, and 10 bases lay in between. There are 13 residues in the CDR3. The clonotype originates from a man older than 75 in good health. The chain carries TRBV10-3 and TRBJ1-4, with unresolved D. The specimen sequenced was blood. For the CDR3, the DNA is TGTGCCGTCCGGGGATCAACTAATGAAAAACTGTTTTTT. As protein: CAVRGSTNEKLFF.